This T cell receptor (beta chain) was documented in a study of T cells in Graves' hyperthyroidism and ophthalmopathy. Study-level results: Stable hyperthyroidism was separated from ophthalmopathy by a model based on 13 V-J features. Model-based prediction identified ophthalmopathy a median around 6.5 months prior to its onset.

Newly diagnosed patients aged 18 to 65 had hyperthyroidism of under 2 months' duration. PBMCs came from 10 ml fresh peripheral blood. Concerning this clonotype itself: Its antigen is undetermined.

CDR1 and CDR2 (germline): MNHNS, SASEGT. Between the trimmed V and J ends, which lost 0 bases and 7 bases, there was a span of 17 bases. The CDR3 length is 16 residues. RNA transcripts provided the source from which TCR beta CDR3 regions were amplified. TCR CDR3 underwent first-round RT-PCR with the HTBI primer set. TCRdb reprocessed the multiplex PCR reads via MiXCR and lists one record per CDR3 protein. The sample carries around 450,000 distinct CDR3 sequences, 15% to 19% recorded once. This clonotype was obtained from a young woman with Graves' hyperthyroidism. The chain joins TRBV6-1 to TRBJ2-3, with D possibly being TRBD1 (6 bases). The specimen sequenced was blood. As DNA, the CDR3 is TGTGCCAGCAGTGAAGCGATGGGGGCCGCCGTATATACGCAGTATTTT. Protein product: CASSEAMGAAVYTQYF.